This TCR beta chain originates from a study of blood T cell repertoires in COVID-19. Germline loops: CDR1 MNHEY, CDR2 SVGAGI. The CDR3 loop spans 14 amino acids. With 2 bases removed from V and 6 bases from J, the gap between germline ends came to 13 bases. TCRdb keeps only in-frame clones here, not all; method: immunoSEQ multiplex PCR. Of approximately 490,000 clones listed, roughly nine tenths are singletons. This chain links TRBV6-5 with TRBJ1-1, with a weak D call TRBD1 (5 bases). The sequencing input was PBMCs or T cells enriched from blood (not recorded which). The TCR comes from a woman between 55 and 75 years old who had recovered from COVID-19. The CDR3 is CASSYPGGAAEAFF. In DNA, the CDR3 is TGTGCCAGCAGTTACCCCGGTGGGGCCGCTGAAGCTTTCTTT.